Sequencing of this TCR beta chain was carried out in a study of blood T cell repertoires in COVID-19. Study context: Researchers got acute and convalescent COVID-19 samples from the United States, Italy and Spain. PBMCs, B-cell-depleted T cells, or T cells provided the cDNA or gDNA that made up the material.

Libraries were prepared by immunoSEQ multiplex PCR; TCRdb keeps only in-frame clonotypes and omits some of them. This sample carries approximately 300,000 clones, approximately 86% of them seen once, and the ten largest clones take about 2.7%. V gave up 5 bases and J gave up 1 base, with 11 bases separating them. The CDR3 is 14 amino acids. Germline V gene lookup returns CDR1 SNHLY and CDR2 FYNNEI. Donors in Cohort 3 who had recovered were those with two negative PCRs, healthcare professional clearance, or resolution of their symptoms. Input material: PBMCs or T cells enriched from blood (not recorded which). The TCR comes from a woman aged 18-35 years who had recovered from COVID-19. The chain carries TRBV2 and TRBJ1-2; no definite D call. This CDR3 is CASSSAGINYGYTF. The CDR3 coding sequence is TGTGCCAGCAGTTCAGCCGGGATTAACTATGGCTACACCTTC.